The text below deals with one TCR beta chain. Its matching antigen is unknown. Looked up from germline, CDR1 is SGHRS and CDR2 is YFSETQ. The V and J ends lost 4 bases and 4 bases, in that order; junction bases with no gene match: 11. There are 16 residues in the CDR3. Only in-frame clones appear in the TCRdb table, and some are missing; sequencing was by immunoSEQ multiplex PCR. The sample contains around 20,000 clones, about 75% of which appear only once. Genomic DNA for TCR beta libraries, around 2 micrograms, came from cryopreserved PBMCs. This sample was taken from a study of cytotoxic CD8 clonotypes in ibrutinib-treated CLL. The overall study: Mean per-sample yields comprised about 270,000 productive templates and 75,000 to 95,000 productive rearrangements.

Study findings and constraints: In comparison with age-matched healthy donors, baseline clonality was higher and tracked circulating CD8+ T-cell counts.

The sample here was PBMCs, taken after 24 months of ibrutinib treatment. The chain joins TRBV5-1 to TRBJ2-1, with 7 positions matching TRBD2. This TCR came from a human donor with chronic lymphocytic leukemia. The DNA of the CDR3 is TGCGCCAGCAGCGCTACGGGACTACCAGAATACAATGAGCAGTTCTTC. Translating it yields CASSATGLPEYNEQFF.